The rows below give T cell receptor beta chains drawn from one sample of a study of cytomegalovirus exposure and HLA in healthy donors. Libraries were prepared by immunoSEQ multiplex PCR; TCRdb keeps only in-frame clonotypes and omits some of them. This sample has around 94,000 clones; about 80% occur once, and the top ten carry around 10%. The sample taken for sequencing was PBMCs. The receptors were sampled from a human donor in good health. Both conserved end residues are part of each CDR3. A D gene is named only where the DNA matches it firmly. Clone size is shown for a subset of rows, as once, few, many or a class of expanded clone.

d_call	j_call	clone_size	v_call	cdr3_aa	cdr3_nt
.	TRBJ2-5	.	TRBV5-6	CASSLDSGTQYF	TGTGCCAGCAGCTTGGATTCAGGGACCCAGTACTTC
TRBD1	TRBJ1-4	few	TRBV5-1	CANPTGSNEKLFF	TGCGCCAACCCGACAGGGTCTAATGAAAAACTGTTTTTT
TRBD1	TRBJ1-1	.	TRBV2	CASSPGTGGTEAFF	TGTGCCAGCAGCCCCGGGACAGGGGGTACTGAAGCTTTCTTT
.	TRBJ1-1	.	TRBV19	CASRTETNTEAFF	TGTGCCAGTAGAACAGAGACGAACACTGAAGCTTTCTTT
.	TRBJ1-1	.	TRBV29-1	CSAEVPRYTEAFF	TGCAGCGCAGAGGTCCCCCGGTACACTGAAGCTTTCTTT
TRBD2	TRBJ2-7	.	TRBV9	CASSRGSGGYEQYF	TGTGCCAGCTCCCGGGGGAGCGGGGGGTACGAGCAGTACTTC
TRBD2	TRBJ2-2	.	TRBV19	CASSTLLAGASGTGELFF	TGTGCCAGTAGTACCTTACTAGCGGGAGCTAGCGGCACCGGGGAGCTGTTTTTT
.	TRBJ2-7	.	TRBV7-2	CASSQVHYEQYF	TGTGCCAGCAGCCAAGTACACTACGAGCAGTACTTC
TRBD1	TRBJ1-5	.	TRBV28	CASSPVQGEGNQPQHF	TGTGCCAGCAGTCCGGTACAGGGGGAGGGCAATCAGCCCCAGCATTTT
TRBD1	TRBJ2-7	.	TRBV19	CASSHLSGTGGSLYEQYF	TGTGCCAGTAGTCACCTGTCCGGGACAGGGGGATCCCTTTACGAGCAGTACTTC
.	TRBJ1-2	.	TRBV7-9	CASSTAAANYGYTF	TGTGCCAGCAGCACAGCGGCAGCTAACTATGGCTACACCTTC
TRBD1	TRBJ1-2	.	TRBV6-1	CASSGQGYGYTF	TGTGCCAGCAGCGGACAGGGGTATGGCTACACCTTC
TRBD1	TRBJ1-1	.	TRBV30	CAWSGQGRNTEAFF	TGTGCCTGGTCGGGACAGGGCCGGAACACTGAAGCTTTCTTT
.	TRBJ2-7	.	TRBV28	CASSLSEPPREQYF	TGTGCCAGCAGCCTAAGTGAACCGCCGCGCGAGCAGTACTTC
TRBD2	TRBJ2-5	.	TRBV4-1	CASSLLAGGVETQYF	TGCGCCAGCAGCCTATTAGCGGGGGGTGTGGAGACCCAGTACTTC
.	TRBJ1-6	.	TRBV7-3	CASSLEGTVFNSPLHF	TGTGCCAGCAGCTTAGAGGGTACGGTTTTTAATTCACCCCTCCACTTT
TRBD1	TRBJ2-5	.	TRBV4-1	CASSQGQGARETQYF	TGCGCCAGCAGCCAGGGACAGGGGGCGCGGGAGACCCAGTACTTC
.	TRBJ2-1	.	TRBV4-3	CASSQLSSSYNEQFF	TGCGCCAGCAGCCAACTATCGAGCTCCTACAATGAGCAGTTCTTC
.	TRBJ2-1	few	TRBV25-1	CASGTPNEQFF	TGTGCCAGCGGGACACCCAATGAGCAGTTCTTC
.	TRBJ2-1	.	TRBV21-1	CASSKDRSPYNEQFF	TGTGCCAGCAGCAAAGACCGCAGTCCCTACAATGAGCAGTTCTTC
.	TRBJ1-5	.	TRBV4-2	CASSQDRGAQPQHF	TGTGCCAGCAGCCAAGACCGAGGTGCTCAGCCCCAGCATTTT
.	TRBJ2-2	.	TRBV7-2	CASSLVATGELFF	TGTGCCAGCAGCTTAGTGGCTACCGGGGAGCTGTTTTTT
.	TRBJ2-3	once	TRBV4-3	CASSQELAPGTDTQYF	TGCGCCAGCAGCCAAGAGTTAGCCCCGGGCACAGATACGCAGTATTTT
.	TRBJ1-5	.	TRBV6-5	CASTRRVGNQPQHF	TGTGCCAGCACCCGCAGGGTTGGCAATCAGCCCCAGCATTTT
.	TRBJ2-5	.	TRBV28	CASSPAGVETQYF	TGTGCCAGCAGCCCAGCAGGGGTAGAGACCCAGTACTTC
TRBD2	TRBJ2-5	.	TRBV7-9	CASSNTRTSKETQYF	TGTGCCAGCAGCAACACTCGGACTAGCAAAGAGACCCAGTACTTC
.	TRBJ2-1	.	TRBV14	CASSPQSLHNEQFF	TGTGCCAGCAGCCCCCAGTCCCTGCACAATGAGCAGTTCTTC
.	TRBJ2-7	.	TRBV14	CASRAAGSSYEQYF	TGTGCCAGCAGGGCGGCGGGAAGCTCCTACGAGCAGTACTTC
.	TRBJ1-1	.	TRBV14	CASSQDRARVTEAFF	TGTGCCAGCAGCCAAGATCGGGCCAGGGTCACTGAAGCTTTCTTT
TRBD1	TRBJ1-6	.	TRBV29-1	CSAPKSGQGESPLHF	TGCAGCGCCCCTAAATCGGGACAGGGTGAATCACCCCTCCACTTT
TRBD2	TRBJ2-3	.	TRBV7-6	CASSLGTSGRAGTQYF	TGTGCCAGCAGCCTGGGGACTAGCGGGAGGGCCGGTACGCAGTATTTT
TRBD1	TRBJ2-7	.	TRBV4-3	CASSHSTGGNEQYF	TGCGCCAGCAGCCACTCGACAGGGGGCAACGAGCAGTACTTC
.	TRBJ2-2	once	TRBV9	CASSVGRTYPNTGELFF	TGTGCCAGCAGCGTAGGTCGAACCTACCCGAACACCGGGGAGCTGTTTTTT
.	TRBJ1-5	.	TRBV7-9	CASSFGQTNQPQHF	TGTGCCAGCAGCTTCGGACAGACAAATCAGCCCCAGCATTTT
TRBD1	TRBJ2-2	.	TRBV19	CASSTGQGTGELFF	TGTGCCAGTAGTACGGGACAGGGTACCGGGGAGCTGTTTTTT
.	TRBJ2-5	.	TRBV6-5	CASSPWTAQETQYF	TGTGCCAGCAGTCCCTGGACTGCCCAAGAGACCCAGTACTTC
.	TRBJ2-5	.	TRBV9	CASSVEGIRETQYF	TGTGCCAGCAGCGTAGAGGGGATTCGAGAGACCCAGTACTTC
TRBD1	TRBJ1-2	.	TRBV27	CASSDRGYGYTF	TGTGCCAGCAGCGACAGGGGGTATGGCTACACCTTC
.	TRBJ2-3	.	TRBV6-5	CASSWGGAQAQYF	TGTGCCAGCAGTTGGGGCGGGGCGCAGGCGCAGTATTTT
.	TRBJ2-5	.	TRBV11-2	CASSLPTGAGGTQYF	TGTGCCAGCAGCTTACCAACCGGGGCCGGGGGGACCCAGTACTTC
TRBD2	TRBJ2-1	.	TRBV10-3	CAIRPGGRYNEQFF	TGCGCCATCAGACCGGGGGGGCGCTACAATGAGCAGTTCTTC
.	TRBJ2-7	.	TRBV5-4	CASSRGDSPYEQYF	TGTGCCAGCAGCCGCGGGGACAGCCCCTACGAGCAGTACTTC
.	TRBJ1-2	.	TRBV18	CASSPRPGLDYGYTF	TGTGCCAGCTCACCCCGGCCCGGGTTGGACTATGGCTACACCTTC
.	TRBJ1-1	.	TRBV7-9	CASSPRGNTEAFF	TGTGCCAGCAGTCCTCGGGGGAACACTGAAGCTTTCTTT
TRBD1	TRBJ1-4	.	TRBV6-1	CASRTGVNEKLFF	TGTGCCAGCAGGACAGGGGTTAATGAAAAACTGTTTTTT
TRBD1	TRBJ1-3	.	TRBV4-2	CASSPGWTGDGNTIYF	TGTGCCAGCAGCCCTGGATGGACAGGGGATGGAAACACCATATATTTT
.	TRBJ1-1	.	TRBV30	CAWSPNRDRFAFF	TGTGCCTGGAGTCCTAACCGAGACAGGTTTGCTTTCTTT
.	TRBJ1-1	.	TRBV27	CASSLSGATEAFF	TGTGCCAGCAGTTTATCTGGGGCCACTGAAGCTTTCTTT
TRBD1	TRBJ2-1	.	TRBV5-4	CASSLAGRATGGSYNEQFF	TGTGCCAGCAGCTTGGCGGGAAGAGCGACAGGGGGCTCCTACAATGAGCAGTTCTTC
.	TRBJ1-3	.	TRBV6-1	CASRDFGNTIYF	TGTGCCAGCAGGGACTTCGGAAACACCATATATTTT
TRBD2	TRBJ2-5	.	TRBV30	CAADVRGGQETQYF	TGTGCTGCTGACGTTCGGGGGGGCCAAGAGACCCAGTACTTC
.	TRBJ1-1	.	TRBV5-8	CASSLGGRAAFF	TGTGCCAGCAGCTTGGGGGGCAGGGCCGCTTTCTTT